Below, 6 T cell receptor beta chains from the same sample are listed, as sequenced in a study of blood T cell repertoires in COVID-19. Here immunoSEQ multiplex PCR was the method, and the copy in TCRdb shows in-frame clones only, minus some. Among about 70,000 clones, about 82% were seen once, and the ten largest hold approximately 1.7%. Sequenced material: peripheral blood. All receptors come from a woman aged 55-70 years with acute or convalescent COVID-19.

The chain carries TRBV4-2 and TRBJ2-3, with D maybe TRBD2 (6 bases). This CDR3 comprises 17 residues. The V end was cut by 0 bases, the J end by 2 bases, with 15 bases between. Germline assignment: CDR1 LGHNA and CDR2 YNFKEQ. Written as DNA, the CDR3 is TGTGCCAGCAGCCAAGAAGCGGGTGGACTATTCACAGATACGCAGTATTTT. Translating gives CASSQEAGGLFTDTQYF.

V is TRBV25-1 and J is TRBJ2-7, with 10 positions matching TRBD1. Germline lookup yields CDR1 MGHDK and CDR2 SYGVNS. This CDR3 contains 15 residues. The J segment lost 3 bases and the V segment lost 4 bases, leaving 6 bases of the junction unmatched. The CDR3 DNA follows: TGTGCCAGCAGTGCCCCGGGACAGGGGAACTACGAGCAGTACTTC. Amino acid sequence: CASSAPGQGNYEQYF.

V gene TRBV7-2 combines with J gene TRBJ1-5, with D possibly matching TRBD1 (6 bases). Trimming removed 4 bases from V and 9 bases from J, with 13 bases in between. CDR3 size: 13 residues. Germline CDR1 SGHTA, CDR2 FQGNSA. CDR3 sequence reads: CASSSLQGGPQHF. CDR3 nucleotides: TGTGCCAGCAGCTCACTACAAGGGGGGCCCCAGCATTTT.

The genes are TRBV6-6 and TRBJ2-7; tentative D call: TRBD2 (6 bases). Looked up from germline, CDR1 is MNHNY and CDR2 is SVGAGI (reference sequence). This CDR3 is 14 amino acids long. Trimming removed 6 bases at V and 6 bases at J, with 18 bases between. The CDR3 loop reads CASSSGLGLGEQYF. CDR3 coding DNA: TGTGCCAGCAGCTCGGGACTCGGCCTCGGCGAGCAGTACTTC.

This rearrangement joins TRBV25-1 to TRBJ1-2, with D perhaps TRBD1 (5 bases). The germline V gene has CDR1 MGHDK and CDR2 SYGVNS. CDR3 size: 15 residues. V was pared by 6 bases and J by 4 bases, with 18 bases between. The CDR3 here is CASSRGGAGTYGYTF. The CDR3 coding sequence is TGTGCCAGCAGCCGGGGAGGGGCTGGGACCTATGGCTACACCTTC.

The V call is TRBV4-1, the J call TRBJ1-3; a weak D match, TRBD1 (6 bases). The germline CDR1 and CDR2 sequences are MGHRA and YSYEKL. The CDR3 has 15 amino acids. V lost 1 base, J lost 2 bases, and 9 bases lay in between. CDR3 sequence (DNA): TGCGCCAGCAGCCAAGGCCAGGGGCCTGGAAACACCATATATTTT. This translates into CASSQGQGPGNTIYF.